What follows describes a single TCR beta chain. The data originate from a study of blood T cell repertoires in COVID-19. About the study: Some COVID-19 samples were acute and others convalescent; all came from the United States, Italy and Spain. PBMCs, B-cell-depleted T cells, or T cells provided the cDNA or gDNA that made up the material.

In the authors' workflow: Estimated nucleated cell counts came from reference gene primer amplification. Only in-frame clones appear in the TCRdb table, and some are missing; sequencing was by immunoSEQ multiplex PCR. That table is the source of V, J and clone size, and D and trimming were worked out from the DNA. The table shows about 140,000 clones, with around 84% occurring only once. Trimming shortened V by 6 bases and J by 4 bases, and 16 bases separated the two germline ends. The CDR3 sequence is 14 residues long. The germline V gene has CDR1 MDHEN and CDR2 SYDVKM. This chain uses TRBV28 with TRBJ2-7; weak D call: TRBD2 (6 bases). The sequenced sample consisted of peripheral blood. The clonotype was recovered from an older woman with acute or convalescent COVID-19. For the CDR3, the DNA is TGTGCCAGCAGCAACCCCGGGAGCCATTACGAGCAGTACTTC. This translates into CASSNPGSHYEQYF.